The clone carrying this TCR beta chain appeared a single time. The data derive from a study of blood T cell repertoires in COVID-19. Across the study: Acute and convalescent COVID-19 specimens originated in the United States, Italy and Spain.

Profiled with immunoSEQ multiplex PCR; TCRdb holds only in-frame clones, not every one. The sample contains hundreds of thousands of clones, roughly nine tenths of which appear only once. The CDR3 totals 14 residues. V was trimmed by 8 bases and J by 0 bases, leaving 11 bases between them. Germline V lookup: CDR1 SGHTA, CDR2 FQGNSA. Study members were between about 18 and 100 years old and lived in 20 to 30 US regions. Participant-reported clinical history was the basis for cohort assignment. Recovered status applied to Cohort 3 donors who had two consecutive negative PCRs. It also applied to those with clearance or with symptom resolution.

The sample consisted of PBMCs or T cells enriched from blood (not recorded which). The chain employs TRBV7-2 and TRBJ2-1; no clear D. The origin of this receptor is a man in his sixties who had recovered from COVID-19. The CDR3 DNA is TGTGCCAGCCAACTAATTCCCTCCTACAATGAGCAGTTCTTC. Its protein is CASQLIPSYNEQFF.